In this sample, the clone carrying this T cell receptor (beta chain) turned up once. Its antigen is not identified. Mismatch with germline at one junction end may stem from a read error. This entry belongs to a study of cytomegalovirus exposure and HLA in healthy donors. Background on the study: Some 85 million unique TCRs, all from HLA-typed donors, were included in an early release of the data. Notes on the study in general: The CMV antigen specificity of a few CMV-associated chains was confirmed through in vitro analysis. Common viral pathogens seemed to be connected with several of the most significant clusters, according to a later analysis.

This CDR3 is 15 amino acids long. The germline gives CDR1 SEHNR, CDR2 FQNEAQ (reference sequence). The PCR ran on 60 Vbeta and 13 Jbeta primers. Per the original methods: A follow-up analysis tallied 60 million to 85 million unique TCR beta chains, approximately 11 million shared. Libraries were prepared by immunoSEQ multiplex PCR; TCRdb keeps only in-frame clonotypes and omits some of them. Clonal size and the V and J genes are those of that table, whereas D and trimming came from the DNA. The sample holds 150,000 to 200,000 clones, about four fifths seen once. Sequencing input: PBMCs. This chain links TRBV7-9 with TRBJ2-5, with a weak D call TRBD1 (7 bases). The sequence came from a young man in good health and CMV-seronegative. This chain's CDR3 is CSSSLRRGLEETQYF. DNA for the CDR3: TGTTCCAGCAGCTTGAGGAGGGGGCTTGAAGAGACCCAGTACTTC.